Sequencing of this T cell receptor beta chain was carried out in a study of T cell changes during pregnancy in multiple sclerosis (dated by TCRdb to between 2018 and 2021). Some background on the complete study: Changes in the T cell repertoire over the course of pregnancy were examined in this study in women with multiple sclerosis.

Of note for this clone: It lacks a known antigen. No much larger clone exists at a distance of one base, and base qualities are not known.

Its CDR3 holds 14 amino acids, cysteine through phenylalanine. Of all the DNA, just the CDR3 is kept, 42 bases in frame from base 1. Clipping removes 5 bases from V and 3 bases from J, with 0 as the unmatched junction base count. CDR1 and CDR2 were assigned from the germline V gene (reference sequence) as LNHDA and SQIVND. Preparation of the library involved the immunoSEQ multiplex PCR assay. TCRdb holds this immuneACCESS table with in-frame rearrangements only. Some clones are missing; in checked studies, unresolved V genes explain under half, and the rest has no known cause. The sample table records 70,000 to 100,000 clones; just under 95% of these occur just once. Of the sample, roughly 1% is held by the ten largest clones.

The receptor's source is a female donor with multiple sclerosis, enrolled in a pregnancy study. This material consisted of peripheral blood, taken in the first trimester of pregnancy. The chain employs TRBV19 and TRBJ2-1, with TRBD2 matching 11 junction bases. The DNA sequence is as follows: TGTGCCAGTAGTCTAGCGGGAGGCTACAATGAGCAGTTCTTC. The translation is CASSLAGGYNEQFF.